Shown below are 18 T cell receptor beta chains from a single sample sequenced in a study of T cell repertoires in cytomegalovirus infection. These receptors have no known antigen. TCRdb independently ran MiXCR on the reads; one entry per CDR3 protein. The sample contains roughly 120,000 distinct CDR3 sequences, around 30% of which appear only once. The sequencing used CD8+ T cells from cultured PBMCs, collected from culture after CMV antigen stimulation. The receptors here all came from a human donor in good health (CMV status not recorded). Some clones in this sample may be carry-over from other donors' samples.

This clonotype has a handful of counts. One end of the junction fails to match germline, which may point to a read error. V and J are TRBV7-7 and TRBJ2-5; 10 bases are a match to TRBD1. The CDR3 is made up of 14 amino acids. CDR1 and CDR2 (germline): SSHAT, FNYEAQ (reference sequence). This CDR3 reads CASSYGTGEETQYF. The CDR3 nucleotides read TGTGCTAGCAGCTACGGGACAGGGGAAGAGACCCAGTACTTC.

This clonotype showed up many times. The V call is TRBV7-2, the J call TRBJ2-7; D is possibly TRBD2 (5 bases). The V and J ends lost 4 bases and 5 bases respectively, with 9 bases between them. CDR1 SGHTA and CDR2 FQGNSA come from the germline V gene. The CDR3 runs to 12 residues. The CDR3 DNA sequence: TGTGCCAGCAGCTGGAGGTCCGACGAGCAGTACTTC. Its protein is CASSWRSDEQYF. Using reference TRBV7-2 and TRBJ2-7 for the parts outside the CDR3, the full variable domain is GAGVSQSPSNKVTEKGKDVELRCDPISGHTALYWYRQSLGQGLEFLIYFQGNSAPDKSGLPSDRFSAERTGGSVSTLTIQRTQQEDSAVYLCASSWRSDEQYFGPGTRLTVT.

The chain recombines TRBV7-6 with TRBJ2-3; tentatively, D is TRBD1 (6 bases). The CDR3 totals 17 residues. Germline-derived CDR1 and CDR2 are SGHVS and FNYEAQ. With 5 bases removed from V and 4 bases from J, the gap between germline ends came to 22 bases. CDR3 bases: TGTGCCAGCAGCGTTCCCCTTTCAGGGGTGAATGCAGATACGCAGTATTTT. Amino acids: CASSVPLSGVNADTQYF.

The rearrangement links TRBV27 to TRBJ2-3; maybe TRBD1 (6 bases). Trimming pared 1 base from V and 2 bases from J, leaving 16 bases between. The germline V gene encodes CDR1 MNHEY and CDR2 SMNVEV (reference sequence). The CDR3 totals 17 residues. The CDR3 DNA reads as TGTGCCAGCAGTTTATATCAGGGGAGCGCCCCCACAGATACGCAGTATTTT. Amino acid sequence: CASSLYQGSAPTDTQYF.

This clonotype was counted between two and nine times. This chain links TRBV11-2 with TRBJ2-5; TRBD2 matches 10 bases. Germline CDR1 and CDR2: SGHAT and FQNNGV. Trimming at V came to 5 bases and at J to 5 bases, leaving 8 bases not matched to a gene. This CDR3 region has 15 residues. CDR3 in amino acids: CASSVTGTSEETQYF. CDR3 nucleotides: TGTGCCAGCAGCGTTACCGGGACTAGCGAGGAGACCCAGTACTTC.

DNA for the CDR3: TGTGCCAGCTCACCTATAGATTATAATTCACCCCTCCACTTT. It yields the protein CASSPIDYNSPLHF. This chain links TRBV18 with TRBJ1-6; D gene unclear. Trimming took off 3 bases at V and 4 bases at J, with 7 bases between the two ends. This CDR3 is 14 amino acids long. Germline values: CDR1 KGHSH, CDR2 LQKENI.

This sequence joins TRBV20-1 and TRBJ2-1; D perhaps matches TRBD1 (5 bases). The length of the CDR3 is 15 residues. Between the trimmed V and J ends, which lost 2 bases and 2 bases, there was a span of 13 bases. CDR1 and CDR2 (germline): DFQATT, SNEGSKA (reference sequence). The CDR3 DNA reads as TGCAGTGCTAGATTAAGGGGCCTTACCTACAATGAGCAGTTCTTC. It translates to CSARLRGLTYNEQFF.

The chain combines TRBV7-2 with TRBJ2-5; TRBD1 matches at 10 bases. The CDR3 is 15 amino acids. Looked up from germline, CDR1 is SGHTA and CDR2 is FQGNSA. Germline trimming cut 5 bases from V and 7 bases from J; bases unmatched to any gene: 10. The CDR3: CASSPGTGADWTQYF. In DNA, the CDR3 is TGTGCCAGCAGCCCCGGGACAGGGGCCGATTGGACCCAGTACTTC.

V gene TRBV7-2 combines with J gene TRBJ2-3, with TRBD2 matching 12 bases. Germline V gives CDR1 SGHTA, CDR2 FQGNSA. The CDR3 runs 17 residues. The J segment lost 3 bases and the V segment lost 3 bases, leaving 7 bases of the junction unmatched. Here the CDR3 reads CASSFWTSGAGTDTQYF. CDR3 DNA sequence: TGTGCCAGCAGCTTTTGGACTAGCGGGGCCGGAACAGATACGCAGTATTTT. Using reference TRBV7-2 and TRBJ2-3 for the parts outside the CDR3, the full variable domain is GAGVSQSPSNKVTEKGKDVELRCDPISGHTALYWYRQSLGQGLEFLIYFQGNSAPDKSGLPSDRFSAERTGGSVSTLTIQRTQQEDSAVYLCASSFWTSGAGTDTQYFGPGTRLTVL.

J is TRBJ2-3 and V is TRBV6-2 or TRBV6-3; TRBD2 matches at 8 bases. V shed 2 bases and J 4 bases; nucleotides not matched to a gene: 5. This CDR3 region has 15 residues. Germline V gene data show CDR1 as MNHEY and CDR2 as SVGEGT. The CDR3 reads CASSYISGGADTQYF. The CDR3, as DNA: TGTGCCAGCAGTTACATCAGCGGGGGCGCAGATACGCAGTATTTT.

At least ten counts were recorded for this clonotype. The chain is built from TRBV12-5 and TRBJ2-1, with D unresolved. Trimming cost V 1 base and J 8 bases, with 15 bases left between them. CDR1 and CDR2 (germline): LGHNT, FRNRAP. CDR3 size: 15 residues. DNA of the CDR3: TGTGCTAGTGGTTTGGACCTTCAAGCAGGAGATGAGCAGTTCTTC. Translating gives CASGLDLQAGDEQFF.

This clonotype came up a few times. The chain uses TRBV24-1 and TRBJ1-5, with D perhaps TRBD1 (5 bases). Germline values: CDR1 KGHDR, CDR2 SFDVKD. This CDR3 comprises 20 residues. The V end was cut by 11 bases, the J end by 0 bases, with 31 bases between. The CDR3 loop is CAIYGARVEAGWDSNQPQHF. The CDR3 DNA reads TGTGCCATTTATGGGGCGAGGGTAGAGGCCGGGTGGGATAGCAATCAGCCCCAGCATTTT.

This chain connects TRBV19 to TRBJ1-2, with 7 nucleotides matching TRBD1. The V gene end was trimmed by 6 bases and the J gene end by 7 bases; junction bases not matched to a gene: 11. Germline CDR1 is LNHDA and CDR2 is SQIVND (reference sequence). This CDR3 comprises 14 residues. This CDR3 reads CASRMTGNQGGYTF. CDR3 DNA: TGTGCCAGTAGGATGACAGGGAATCAGGGTGGCTACACCTTC.

This clonotype came up a few times. This chain links TRBV19 with TRBJ1-1, with D unresolved. Germline loops: CDR1 LNHDA, CDR2 SQIVND (reference sequence). The CDR3 sequence is 11 residues long. The V end lost 6 bases, the J end lost 1 base, and 3 bases lay between the germline ends. The CDR3 sequence: CASRSNTEAFF. As DNA, the CDR3 is TGTGCCAGTAGGTCGAACACTGAAGCTTTCTTT.

This clonotype appeared many times. The rearrangement joins TRBV7-6 to TRBJ2-7; TRBD1 might be the D (6 bases). CDR1 and CDR2 from the germline V gene are SGHVS and FNYEAQ. The ends were cut back, 1 base at V and 1 base at J, with 8 bases in the middle. The CDR3 extends over 14 amino acids. The CDR3 loop is CASSLGDMSYEQYF. CDR3 bases: TGTGCCAGCAGCTTAGGGGACATGTCCTACGAGCAGTACTTC. The variable domain in full, completed from reference TRBV7-6 and TRBJ2-7, reads GAGVSQSPRYKVTKRGQDVALRCDPISGHVSLYWYRQALGQGPEFLTYFNYEAQQDKSGLPNDRFSAERPEGSISTLTIQRTEQRDSAMYRCASSLGDMSYEQYFGPGTRLTVT.

A few counts support this clonotype. V is TRBV25-1 and J is TRBJ1-1; maybe TRBD1 (5 bases). The CDR3 is 15 residues long. The V end lost 0 bases, the J end lost 0 bases, and 8 bases lay between the germline ends. Germline V CDR1 and CDR2: MGHDK, SYGVNS. The CDR3 sequence is CASSEYKGMNTEAFF. CDR3 in DNA: TGTGCCAGCAGTGAATATAAGGGGATGAACACTGAAGCTTTCTTT.

This clonotype came up a few times. The CDR3 region has the DNA TGTGCCAGCAGCGTAGATGATTATATGGGGGAGAACACTGAAGCTTTCTTT. Amino acid sequence: CASSVDDYMGENTEAFF. The chain recombines TRBV9 with TRBJ1-1, with D perhaps TRBD1 (5 bases). The CDR3 loop spans 17 amino acids. The germline V gene has CDR1 SGDLS and CDR2 YYNGEE. V was cut by 0 bases and J by 1 base, with 16 bases left in between.

This clonotype was picked up a small number of times. The chain joins TRBV7-8 to TRBJ2-7, with 10 bases lining up with TRBD1. J lost 6 bases, V lost 5 bases, and 7 bases had no gene match. CDR3 length: 14 amino acids. Germline-derived CDR1 and CDR2 are SGHVS and FQNEAQ. The CDR3 reads CASSRRDRGGEQYF. The CDR3 region has the DNA TGTGCCAGCAGCAGGCGGGACAGGGGTGGCGAGCAGTACTTC.